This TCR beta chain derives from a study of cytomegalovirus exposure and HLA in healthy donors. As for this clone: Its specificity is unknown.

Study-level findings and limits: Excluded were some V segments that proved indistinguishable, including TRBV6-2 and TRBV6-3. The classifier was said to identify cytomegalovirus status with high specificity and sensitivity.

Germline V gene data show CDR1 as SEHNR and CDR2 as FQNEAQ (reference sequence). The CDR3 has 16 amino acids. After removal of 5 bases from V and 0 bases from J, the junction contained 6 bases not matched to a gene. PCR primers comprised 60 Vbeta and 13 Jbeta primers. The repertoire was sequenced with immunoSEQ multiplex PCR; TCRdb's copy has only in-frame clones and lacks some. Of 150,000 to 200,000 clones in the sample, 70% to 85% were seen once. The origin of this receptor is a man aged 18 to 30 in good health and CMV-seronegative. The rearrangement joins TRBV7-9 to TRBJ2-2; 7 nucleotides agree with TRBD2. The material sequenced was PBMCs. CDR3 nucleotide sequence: TGTGCCAGCAGCCCCAGGAGCGGGGCGAACACCGGGGAGCTGTTTTTT. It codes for CASSPRSGANTGELFF.